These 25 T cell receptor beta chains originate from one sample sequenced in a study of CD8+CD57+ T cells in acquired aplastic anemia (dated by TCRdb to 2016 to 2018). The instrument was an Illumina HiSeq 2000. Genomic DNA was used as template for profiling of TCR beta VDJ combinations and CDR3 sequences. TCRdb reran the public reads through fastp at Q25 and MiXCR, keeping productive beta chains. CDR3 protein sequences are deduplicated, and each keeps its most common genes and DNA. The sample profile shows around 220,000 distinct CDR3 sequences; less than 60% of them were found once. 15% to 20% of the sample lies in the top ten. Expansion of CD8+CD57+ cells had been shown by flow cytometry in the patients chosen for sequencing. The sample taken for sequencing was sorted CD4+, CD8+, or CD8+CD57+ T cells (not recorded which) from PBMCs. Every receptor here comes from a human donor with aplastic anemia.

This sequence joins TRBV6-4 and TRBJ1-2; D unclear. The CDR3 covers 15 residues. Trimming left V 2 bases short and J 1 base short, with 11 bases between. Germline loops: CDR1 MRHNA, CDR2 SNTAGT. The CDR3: CASSDAAGINYGYTF. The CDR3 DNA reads TGTGCCAGCAGTGACGCGGCAGGAATTAACTATGGCTACACCTTC.

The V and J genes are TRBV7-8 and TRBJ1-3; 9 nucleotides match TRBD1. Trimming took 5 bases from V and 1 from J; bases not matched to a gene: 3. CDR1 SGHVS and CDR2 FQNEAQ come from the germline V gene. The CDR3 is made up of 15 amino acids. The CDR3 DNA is TGTGCCAGCAGCCGGGGGACAGGGTCTGGAAACACCATATATTTT. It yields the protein CASSRGTGSGNTIYF. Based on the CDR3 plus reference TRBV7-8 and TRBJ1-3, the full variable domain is GAGVSQSPRYKVAKRGQDVALRCDPISGHVSLFWYQQALGQGPEFLTYFQNEAQLDKSGLPSDRFFAERPEGSVSTLKIQRTQQEDSAVYLCASSRGTGSGNTIYFGEGSWLTVV.

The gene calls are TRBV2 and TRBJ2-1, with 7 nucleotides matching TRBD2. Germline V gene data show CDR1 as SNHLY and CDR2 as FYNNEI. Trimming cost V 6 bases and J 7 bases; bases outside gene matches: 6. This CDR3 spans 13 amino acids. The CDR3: CASSPLGGNEQFF. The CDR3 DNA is TGTGCCAGCAGCCCACTCGGGGGGAATGAGCAGTTCTTC.

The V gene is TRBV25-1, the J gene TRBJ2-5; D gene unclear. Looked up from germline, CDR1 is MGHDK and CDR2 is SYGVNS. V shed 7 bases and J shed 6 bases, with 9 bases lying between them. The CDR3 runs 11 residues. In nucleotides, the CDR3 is TGTGCCAGCATTTTCCGGCAGACCCAGTACTTC. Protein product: CASIFRQTQYF.

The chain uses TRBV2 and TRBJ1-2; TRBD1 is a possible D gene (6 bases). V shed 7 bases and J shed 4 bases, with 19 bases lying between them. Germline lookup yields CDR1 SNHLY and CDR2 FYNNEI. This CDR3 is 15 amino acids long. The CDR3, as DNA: TGTGCCAGCAAAGTTGGACAGCCTCTAGGCTATGGCTACACCTTC. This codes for CASKVGQPLGYGYTF.

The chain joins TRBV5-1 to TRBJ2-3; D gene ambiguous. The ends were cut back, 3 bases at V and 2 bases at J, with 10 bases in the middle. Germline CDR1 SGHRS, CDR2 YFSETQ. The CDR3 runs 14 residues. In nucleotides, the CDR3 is TGCGCCAGCAGCTCAGGACGGTCCACAGATACGCAGTATTTT. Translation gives CASSSGRSTDTQYF.

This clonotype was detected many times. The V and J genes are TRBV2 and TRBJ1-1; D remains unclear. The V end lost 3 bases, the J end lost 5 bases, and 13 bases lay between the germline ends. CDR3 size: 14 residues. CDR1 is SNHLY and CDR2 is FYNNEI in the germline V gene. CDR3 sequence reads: CASSDILGGTEAFF. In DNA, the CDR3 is TGTGCCAGCAGTGACATACTAGGTGGAACTGAAGCTTTCTTT.

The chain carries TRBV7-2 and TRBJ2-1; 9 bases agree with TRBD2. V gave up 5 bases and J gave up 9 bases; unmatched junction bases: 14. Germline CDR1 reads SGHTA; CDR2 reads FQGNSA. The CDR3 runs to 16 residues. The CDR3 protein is CASSQDSAGGPGEQFF. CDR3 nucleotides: TGTGCCAGCAGCCAAGACAGTGCGGGGGGGCCGGGTGAGCAGTTCTTC.

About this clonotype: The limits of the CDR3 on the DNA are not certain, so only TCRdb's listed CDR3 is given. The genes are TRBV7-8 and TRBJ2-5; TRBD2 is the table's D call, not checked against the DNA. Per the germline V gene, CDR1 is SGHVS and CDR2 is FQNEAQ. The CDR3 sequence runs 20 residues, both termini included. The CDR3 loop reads CASSLGGELNTEAFFGVQYF.

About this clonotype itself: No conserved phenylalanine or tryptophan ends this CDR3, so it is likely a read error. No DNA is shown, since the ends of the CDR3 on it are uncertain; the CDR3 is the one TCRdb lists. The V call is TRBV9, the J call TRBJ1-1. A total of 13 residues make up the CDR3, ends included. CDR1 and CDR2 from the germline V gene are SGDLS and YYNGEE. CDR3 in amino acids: CASSPSTPRLLRS.

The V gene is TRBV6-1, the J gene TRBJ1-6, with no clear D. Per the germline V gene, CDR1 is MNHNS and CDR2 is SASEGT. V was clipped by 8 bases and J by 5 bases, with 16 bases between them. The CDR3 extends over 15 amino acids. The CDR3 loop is CASGYGGLNNSPLHF. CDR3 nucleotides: TGTGCCAGCGGTTACGGCGGACTTAATAATTCACCCCTCCACTTT.

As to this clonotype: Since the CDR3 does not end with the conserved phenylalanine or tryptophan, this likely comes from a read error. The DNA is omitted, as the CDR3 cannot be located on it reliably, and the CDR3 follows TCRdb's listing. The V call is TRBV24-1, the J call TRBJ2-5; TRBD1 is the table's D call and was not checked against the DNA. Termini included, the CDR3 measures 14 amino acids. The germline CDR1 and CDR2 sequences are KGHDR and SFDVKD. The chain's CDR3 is CATSEQGDGYTFGS.

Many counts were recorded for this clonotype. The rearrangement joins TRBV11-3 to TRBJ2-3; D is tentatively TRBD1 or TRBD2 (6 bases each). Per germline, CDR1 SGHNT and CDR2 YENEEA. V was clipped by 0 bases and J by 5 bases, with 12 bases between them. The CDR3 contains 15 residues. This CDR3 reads CASSLEGGAGDTQYF. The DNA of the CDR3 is TGTGCCAGCAGCTTAGAGGGGGGCGCGGGAGATACGCAGTATTTT.

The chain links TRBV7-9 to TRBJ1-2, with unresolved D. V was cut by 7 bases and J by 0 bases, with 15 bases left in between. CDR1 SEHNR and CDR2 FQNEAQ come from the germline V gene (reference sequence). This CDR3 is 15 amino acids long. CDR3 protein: CASIDLVNPNYGYTF. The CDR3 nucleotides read TGTGCCAGCATCGATTTGGTGAATCCTAACTATGGCTACACCTTC.

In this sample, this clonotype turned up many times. CDR3 region: CAISEGPNYEQYF. CDR3 in DNA: TGTGCCATCAGTGAGGGACCAAACTACGAGCAGTACTTC. V and J are TRBV10-3 and TRBJ2-7, with unresolved D. This CDR3 is built from 13 residues. Germline assignment: CDR1 ENHRY and CDR2 SYGVKD. V dropped 2 bases and J dropped 3 bases, with 8 bases sitting between them.

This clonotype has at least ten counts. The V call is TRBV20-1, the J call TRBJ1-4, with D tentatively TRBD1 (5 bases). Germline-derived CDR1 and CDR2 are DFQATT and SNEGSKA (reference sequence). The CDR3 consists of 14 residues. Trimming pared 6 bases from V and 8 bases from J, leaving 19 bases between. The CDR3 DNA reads TGCAGTGCGCCGGTAGGGGAATTGAACGAAAAACTGTTTTTT. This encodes CSAPVGELNEKLFF.

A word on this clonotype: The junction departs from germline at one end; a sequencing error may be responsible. In nucleotides, the CDR3 is TGTGCCAGCAGCTTGGCCAACGACAATGAGCAGTTCTTC. This gives the protein CASSLANDNEQFF. This chain connects TRBV5-1 to TRBJ2-1; D gene unclear. The CDR3 extends over 13 amino acids. Looked up from germline, CDR1 is SGHRS and CDR2 is YFSETQ.

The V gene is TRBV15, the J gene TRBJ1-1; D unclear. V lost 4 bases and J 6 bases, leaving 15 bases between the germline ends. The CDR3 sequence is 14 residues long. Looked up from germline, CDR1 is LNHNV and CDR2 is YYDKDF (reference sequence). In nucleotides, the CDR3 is TGTGCCACCAGCACCTTCACCTACCAAGCTGAAGCTTTCTTT. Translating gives CATSTFTYQAEAFF.

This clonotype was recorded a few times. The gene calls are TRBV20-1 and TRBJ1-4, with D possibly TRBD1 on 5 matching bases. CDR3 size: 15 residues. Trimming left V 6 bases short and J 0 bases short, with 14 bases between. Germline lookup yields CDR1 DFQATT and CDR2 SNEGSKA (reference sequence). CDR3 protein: CSAIGTGATNEKLFF. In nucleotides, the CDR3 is TGCAGTGCCATTGGGACGGGAGCAACTAATGAAAAACTGTTTTTT.

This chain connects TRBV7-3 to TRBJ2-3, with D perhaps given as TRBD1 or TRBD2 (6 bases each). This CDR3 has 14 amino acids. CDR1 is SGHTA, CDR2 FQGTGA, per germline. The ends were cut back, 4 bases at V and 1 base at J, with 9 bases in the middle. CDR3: CASSSEGGTDTQYF. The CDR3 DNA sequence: TGTGCCAGCAGCTCGGAGGGGGGCACAGATACGCAGTATTTT. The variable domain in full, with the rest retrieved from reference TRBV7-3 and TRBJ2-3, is GAGVSQTPSNKVTEKGKYVELRCDPISGHTALYWYRQSLGQGPEFLIYFQGTGAADDSGLPNDRFFAVRPEGSVSTLKIQRTERGDSAVYLCASSSEGGTDTQYFGPGTRLTVL.

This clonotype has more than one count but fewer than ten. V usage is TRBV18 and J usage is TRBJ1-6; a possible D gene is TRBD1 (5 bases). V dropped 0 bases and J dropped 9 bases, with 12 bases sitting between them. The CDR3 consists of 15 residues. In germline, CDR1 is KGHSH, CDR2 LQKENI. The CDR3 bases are TGTGCCAGCTCACCACCTCCAGGCAGGGCTTCACCCCTCCACTTT. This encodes CASSPPPGRASPLHF. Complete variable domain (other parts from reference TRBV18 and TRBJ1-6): NAGVMQNPRHLVRRRGQEARLRCSPMKGHSHVYWYRQLPEEGLKFMVYLQKENIIDESGMPKERFSAEFPKEGPSILRIQQVVRGDSAAYFCASSPPPGRASPLHFGNGTRLTVT.

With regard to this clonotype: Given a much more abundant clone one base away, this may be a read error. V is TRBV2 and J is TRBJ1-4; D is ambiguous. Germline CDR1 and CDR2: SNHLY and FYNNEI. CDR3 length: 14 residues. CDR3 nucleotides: TGTGCCGGCAGGCGGGAAGCCGGTAATGAAAAACTGTTTTTT. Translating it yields CAGRREAGNEKLFF.

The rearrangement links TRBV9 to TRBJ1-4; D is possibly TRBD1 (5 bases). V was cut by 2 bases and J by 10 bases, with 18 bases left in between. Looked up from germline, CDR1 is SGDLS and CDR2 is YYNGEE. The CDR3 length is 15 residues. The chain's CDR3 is CASSVTDGGRGKLFF. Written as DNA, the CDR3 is TGTGCCAGCAGCGTTACCGATGGGGGACGAGGAAAACTGTTTTTT.

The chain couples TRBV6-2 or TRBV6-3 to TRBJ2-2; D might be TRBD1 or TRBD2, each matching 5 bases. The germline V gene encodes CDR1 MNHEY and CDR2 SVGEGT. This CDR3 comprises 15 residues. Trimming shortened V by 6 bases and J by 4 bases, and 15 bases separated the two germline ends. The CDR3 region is CASRGMVGTTGELFF. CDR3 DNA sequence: TGTGCCAGCAGGGGGATGGTAGGGACCACCGGGGAGCTGTTTTTT.

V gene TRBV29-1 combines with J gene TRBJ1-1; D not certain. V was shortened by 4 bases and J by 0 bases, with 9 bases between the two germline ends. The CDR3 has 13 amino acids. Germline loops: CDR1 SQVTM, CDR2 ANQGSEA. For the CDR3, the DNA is TGCAGCGTTGGGGTAAAGATGAACACTGAAGCTTTCTTT. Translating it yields CSVGVKMNTEAFF.